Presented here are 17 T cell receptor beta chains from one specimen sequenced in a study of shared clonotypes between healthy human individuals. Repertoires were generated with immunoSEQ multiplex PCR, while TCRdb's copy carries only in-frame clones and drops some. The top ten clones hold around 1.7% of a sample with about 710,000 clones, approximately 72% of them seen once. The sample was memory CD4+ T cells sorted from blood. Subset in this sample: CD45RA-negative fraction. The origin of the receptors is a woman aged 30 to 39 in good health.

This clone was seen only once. CDR3 nucleotide sequence: TGTGCCAGCAGTGATTCTCTTTCGGGCGGCTACGAGCAGTACTTC. This sequence encodes CASSDSLSGGYEQYF. The rearrangement links TRBV6-1 to TRBJ2-7; D remains ambiguous. V lost 3 bases, J lost 3 bases, and 15 bases lay in between. The CDR3 contains 15 residues. Germline lookup yields CDR1 MNHNS and CDR2 SASEGT.

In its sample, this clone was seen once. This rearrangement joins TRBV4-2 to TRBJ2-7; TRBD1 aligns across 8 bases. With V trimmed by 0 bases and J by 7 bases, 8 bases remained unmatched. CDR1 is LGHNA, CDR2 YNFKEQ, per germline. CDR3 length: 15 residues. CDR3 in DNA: TGTGCCAGCAGCCAAGATAACAGGGGGTTCGGGGAGCAGTACTTC. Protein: CASSQDNRGFGEQYF.

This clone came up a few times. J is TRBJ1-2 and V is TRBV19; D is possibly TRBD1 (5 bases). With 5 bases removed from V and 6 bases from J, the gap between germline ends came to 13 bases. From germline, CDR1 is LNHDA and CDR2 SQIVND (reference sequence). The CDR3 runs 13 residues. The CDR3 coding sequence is TGTGCCAGTAGTCCCAGGGTTTCGCATGGCTACACCTTC. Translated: CASSPRVSHGYTF.

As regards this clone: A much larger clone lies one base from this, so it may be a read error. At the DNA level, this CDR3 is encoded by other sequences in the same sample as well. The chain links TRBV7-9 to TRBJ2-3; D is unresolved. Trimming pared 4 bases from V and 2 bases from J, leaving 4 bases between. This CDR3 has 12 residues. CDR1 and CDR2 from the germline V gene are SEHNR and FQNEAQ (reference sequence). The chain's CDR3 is CASSSFTDTQYF. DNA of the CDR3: TGTGCCAGCAGCTCATTCACAGATACGCAGTATTTT.

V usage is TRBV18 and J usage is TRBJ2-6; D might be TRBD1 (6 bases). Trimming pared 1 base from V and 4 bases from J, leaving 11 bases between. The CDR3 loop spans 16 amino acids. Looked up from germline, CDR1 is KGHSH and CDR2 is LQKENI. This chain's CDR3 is CASSPRQGTGANVLTF. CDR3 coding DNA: TGTGCCAGCTCACCACGGCAGGGGACCGGGGCCAACGTCCTGACTTTC.

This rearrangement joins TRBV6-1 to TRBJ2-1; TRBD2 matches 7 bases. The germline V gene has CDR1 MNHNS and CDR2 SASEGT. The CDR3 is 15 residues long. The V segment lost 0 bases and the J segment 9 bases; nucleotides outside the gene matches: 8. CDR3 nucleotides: TGTGCCAGCAGTGAAGCCCGAGGCAGCGGGGTTGAGCAGTTCTTC. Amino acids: CASSEARGSGVEQFF.

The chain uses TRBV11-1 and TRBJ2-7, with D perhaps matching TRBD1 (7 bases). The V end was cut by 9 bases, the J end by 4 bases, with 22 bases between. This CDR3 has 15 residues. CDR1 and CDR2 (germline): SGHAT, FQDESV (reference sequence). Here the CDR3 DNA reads TGTGCCAGTGCGGAGGGGGCGCGCGGGGTATACGAGCAGTACTTC. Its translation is CASAEGARGVYEQYF.

In DNA form, the CDR3 reads TGTGCCAGCAGCGTAGTACGGGAGGCTGAGCAGTTCTTC. This sequence encodes CASSVVREAEQFF. The rearrangement uses TRBV9 and TRBJ2-1, with 7 bases matching TRBD2. This CDR3 region has 13 residues. Germline lookup yields CDR1 SGDLS and CDR2 YYNGEE. Trimming at V came to 0 bases and at J to 9 bases, leaving 3 bases not matched to a gene. Filled out from reference TRBV9 and TRBJ2-1, the complete variable domain reads DSGVTQTPKHLITATGQRVTLRCSPRSGDLSVYWYQQSLDQGLQFLIQYYNGEERAKGNILERFSAQQFPDLHSELNLSSLELGDSALYFCASSVVREAEQFFGPGTRLTVL.

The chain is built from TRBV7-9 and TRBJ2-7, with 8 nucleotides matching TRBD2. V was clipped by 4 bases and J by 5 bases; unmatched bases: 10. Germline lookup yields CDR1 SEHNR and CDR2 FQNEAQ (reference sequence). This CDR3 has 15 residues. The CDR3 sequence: CASSSMGLEGDEQYF. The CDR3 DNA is TGTGCCAGCAGCTCCATGGGACTAGAAGGTGACGAGCAGTACTTC.

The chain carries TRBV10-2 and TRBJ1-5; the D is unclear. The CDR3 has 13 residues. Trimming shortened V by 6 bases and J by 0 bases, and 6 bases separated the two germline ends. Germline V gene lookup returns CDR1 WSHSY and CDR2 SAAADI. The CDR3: CASSKISNQPQHF. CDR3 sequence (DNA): TGCGCCAGCAGCAAGATTAGCAATCAGCCCCAGCATTTT.

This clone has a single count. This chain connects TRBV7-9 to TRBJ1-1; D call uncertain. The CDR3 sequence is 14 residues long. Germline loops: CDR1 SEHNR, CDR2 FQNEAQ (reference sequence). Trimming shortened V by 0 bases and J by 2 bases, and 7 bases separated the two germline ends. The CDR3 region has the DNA TGTGCCAGCAGCTTAGCTAGTGGAAACACTGAAGCTTTCTTT. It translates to CASSLASGNTEAFF.

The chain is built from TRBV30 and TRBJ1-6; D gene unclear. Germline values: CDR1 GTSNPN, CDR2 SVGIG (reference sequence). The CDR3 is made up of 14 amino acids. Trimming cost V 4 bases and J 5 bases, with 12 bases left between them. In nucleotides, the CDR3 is TGTGCCTGGAAAGGAGGGTTGAATAATTCACCCCTCCACTTT. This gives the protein CAWKGGLNNSPLHF.

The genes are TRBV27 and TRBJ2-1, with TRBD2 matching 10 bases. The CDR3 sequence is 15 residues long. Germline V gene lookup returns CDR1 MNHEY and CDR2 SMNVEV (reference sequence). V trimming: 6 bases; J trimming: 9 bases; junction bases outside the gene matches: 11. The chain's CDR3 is CASSAISGRAPEQFF. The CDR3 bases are TGTGCCAGCAGCGCAATCAGCGGGAGGGCCCCTGAGCAGTTCTTC.

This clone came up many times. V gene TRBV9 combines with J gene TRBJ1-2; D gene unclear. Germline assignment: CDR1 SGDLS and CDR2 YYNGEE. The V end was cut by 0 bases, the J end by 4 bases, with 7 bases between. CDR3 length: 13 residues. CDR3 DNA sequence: TGTGCCAGCAGCGTAGACGCCATCTATGGCTACACCTTC. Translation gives CASSVDAIYGYTF.

The CDR3 loop reads CASSRQLGTSEWVETQYF. In nucleotides, the CDR3 is TGCGCCAGCAGCAGACAACTCGGGACTAGCGAATGGGTGGAGACCCAGTACTTC. The rearrangement uses TRBV4-1 and TRBJ2-5; 10 nucleotides line up with TRBD2. The CDR3 loop spans 18 amino acids. Germline-derived CDR1 and CDR2 are MGHRA and YSYEKL. Trimming took 5 bases from V and 5 from J; bases not matched to a gene: 17.

This CDR3 is CASSVVAKPNYNEQFF. The DNA of the CDR3 is TGTGCCAGCAGCGTAGTGGCCAAACCTAACTACAATGAGCAGTTCTTC. V and J are TRBV9 and TRBJ2-1; D remains ambiguous. This CDR3 is built from 16 residues. Trimming stripped 0 bases from V and 3 bases from J, with 13 bases between. Germline lookup yields CDR1 SGDLS and CDR2 YYNGEE.

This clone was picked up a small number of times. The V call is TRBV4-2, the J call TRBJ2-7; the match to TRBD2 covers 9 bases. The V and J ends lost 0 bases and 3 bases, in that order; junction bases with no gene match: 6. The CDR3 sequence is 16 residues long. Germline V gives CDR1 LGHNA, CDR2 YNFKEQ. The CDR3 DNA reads TGTGCCAGCAGCCAAGATTTGGCTAGCGGGGACTACGAGCAGTACTTC. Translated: CASSQDLASGDYEQYF.